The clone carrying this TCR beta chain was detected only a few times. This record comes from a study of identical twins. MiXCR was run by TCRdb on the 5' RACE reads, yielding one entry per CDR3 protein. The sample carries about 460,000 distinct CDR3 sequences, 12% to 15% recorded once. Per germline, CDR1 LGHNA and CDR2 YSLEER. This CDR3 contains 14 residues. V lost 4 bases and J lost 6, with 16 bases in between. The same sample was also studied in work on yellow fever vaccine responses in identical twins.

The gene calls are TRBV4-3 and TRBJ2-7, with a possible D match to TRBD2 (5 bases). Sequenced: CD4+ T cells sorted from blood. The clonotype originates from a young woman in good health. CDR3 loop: CASSRESYLSEQYF. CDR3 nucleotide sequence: TGCGCCAGCAGCCGGGAGTCCTACTTGAGCGAGCAGTACTTC.